A single sample is the source of the 28 T cell receptor beta chains below, sequenced in a study of cytomegalovirus exposure and HLA in healthy donors. PCR amplification relied on 60 Vbeta primers (plus 13 Jbeta primers). Data came from immunoSEQ multiplex PCR; TCRdb stores just in-frame clones and leaves some out. The sample holds 130,000 or so clones; roughly 9% are singletons and the top ten take roughly 7%. Sequencing input: PBMCs. The receptor set was obtained from a woman aged 40 to 49 in good health and CMV-seropositive.

This clone was observed a handful of times. The genes are TRBV29-1 and TRBJ2-2; D is undetermined. CDR3 length: 14 residues. CDR1 and CDR2 from the germline V gene are SQVTM and ANQGSEA. The germline V and J ends were trimmed by 7 bases and 8 bases, with 20 bases remaining between them. Here the CDR3 DNA reads TGCAGCGCGACTTTCACCGATAGACCGGGGGAGCTGTTTTTT. As protein: CSATFTDRPGELFF.

This clone has more than one count but fewer than ten. The chain is built from TRBV7-9 and TRBJ2-7, with 7 bases fitting TRBD1. V was clipped by 3 bases and J by 3 bases; unmatched bases: 14. Germline V CDR1 and CDR2: SEHNR, FQNEAQ (reference sequence). This CDR3 spans 17 amino acids. The CDR3 sequence: CASSFWGRPGQSYEQYF. In DNA form, the CDR3 reads TGTGCCAGCAGCTTCTGGGGGCGACCGGGACAGAGCTACGAGCAGTACTTC.

There are a few counts of this clone. The chain links TRBV15 to TRBJ2-3, with D possibly TRBD2 on 5 matching bases. The CDR3 consists of 17 residues. Trimming pared 6 bases from V and 0 bases from J, leaving 19 bases between. CDR1 is LNHNV, CDR2 YYDKDF, per germline (reference sequence). Written as DNA, the CDR3 is TGTGCCACCAGTACTCCCCTTGAGGGATATAGCACAGATACGCAGTATTTT. As protein: CATSTPLEGYSTDTQYF.

V and J are TRBV18 and TRBJ1-2, with D perhaps matching TRBD1 (6 bases). The V gene lost 3 bases and the J gene lost 6 bases, with 14 bases spanning the gap. Germline assignment: CDR1 KGHSH and CDR2 LQKENI. This CDR3 is built from 14 residues. The CDR3 is CASSPTTGPDGYTF. The DNA for the CDR3 is TGTGCCAGCTCACCCACGACAGGCCCCGATGGCTACACCTTC.

This clone was observed a handful of times. This chain connects TRBV7-2 to TRBJ1-4; weak D call: TRBD1 (6 bases). The CDR3 sequence is 16 residues long. Germline V CDR1 and CDR2: SGHTA, FQGNSA. V was pared by 5 bases and J by 0 bases, with 13 bases between. DNA of the CDR3: TGTGCCAGCAGCGCCCAGACAGGCGCAACTAATGAAAAACTGTTTTTT. Its translation is CASSAQTGATNEKLFF.

The rearrangement links TRBV5-4 to TRBJ1-1; D is possibly TRBD1 (5 bases). Germline CDR1 SGHNT, CDR2 YYREEE (reference sequence). The CDR3 sequence is 14 residues long. The V gene lost 6 bases and the J gene lost 3 bases, with 15 bases spanning the gap. The CDR3 DNA is TGTGCCAGCACCGGGGGGATTATGGACACTGAAGCTTTCTTT. Translating gives CASTGGIMDTEAFF.

This clone was detected only a few times. The chain links TRBV7-8 to TRBJ2-7; 8 nucleotides line up with TRBD1. Germline V gives CDR1 SGHVS, CDR2 FQNEAQ. V was pared by 7 bases and J by 3 bases, with 8 bases of the junction left unmatched. The CDR3 runs 14 residues. The CDR3 here is CASNFRTGNYEQYF. DNA for the CDR3: TGTGCCAGCAACTTCAGGACAGGGAACTACGAGCAGTACTTC.

The rearrangement uses TRBV29-1 and TRBJ1-4, with 7 bases lining up with TRBD1. This CDR3 spans 11 amino acids. With 7 bases clipped from V and 8 bases from J, the junction kept 4 bases outside the gene matches. Germline V lookup: CDR1 SQVTM, CDR2 ANQGSEA. The CDR3 loop is CSAGDREKLFF. The CDR3 nucleotides are TGCAGCGCGGGGGACAGAGAAAAACTGTTTTTT.

This clone was counted between two and nine times. Distinct nucleotide sequences in the sample also encode this CDR3. The genes are TRBV6-5 and TRBJ1-1, with D perhaps TRBD1 (5 bases). CDR3 size: 15 residues. V lost 2 bases and J lost 0, with 10 bases in between. CDR1 is MNHEY, CDR2 SVGAGI, per germline. CDR3 DNA: TGTGCCAGCAGTTACGGGCAGGGCATGAACACTGAAGCTTTCTTT. Its translation: CASSYGQGMNTEAFF.

The genes are TRBV6-5 and TRBJ1-4; TRBD1 aligns across 9 bases. The germline CDR1 and CDR2 sequences are MNHEY and SVGAGI. With 2 bases clipped from V and 8 bases from J, the junction kept 9 bases outside the gene matches. The CDR3 has 16 residues. Here the CDR3 reads CASSYRGQGKGEKLFF. Written as DNA, the CDR3 is TGTGCCAGCAGTTACCGAGGACAGGGGAAAGGCGAAAAACTGTTTTTT.

This clone turned up a few times. This chain uses TRBV7-3 with TRBJ1-2; D may be TRBD1 (6 bases). CDR1 SGHTA and CDR2 FQGTGA come from the germline V gene. Deletions cut 0 bases from V and 3 bases from J, with 14 bases between. This CDR3 is built from 16 residues. The CDR3 is CASSLTPAGGHYGYTF. In DNA form, the CDR3 reads TGTGCCAGCAGCTTAACGCCGGCCGGGGGGCACTATGGCTACACCTTC.

The rearrangement joins TRBV5-6 to TRBJ2-1; possible D gene TRBD2, 6 bases. Trimming stripped 3 bases from V and 10 bases from J, with 14 bases between. Per the germline V gene, CDR1 is SGHDT and CDR2 is YYEEEE. The CDR3 runs to 13 residues. The CDR3 bases are TGTGCCAGCAGCTGGAGGGCGGCGCGGGAGCAGTTCTTC. This sequence encodes CASSWRAAREQFF.

A few counts support this clone. The V call is TRBV10-3, the J call TRBJ1-1, with a possible D match to TRBD1 (5 bases). The ends were cut back, 2 bases at V and 1 base at J, with 8 bases in the middle. The V gene's germline CDR1 is ENHRY and CDR2 SYGVKD. The CDR3 is 14 amino acids. This CDR3 reads CAISEGQGNTEAFF. In nucleotides, the CDR3 is TGTGCCATCAGTGAGGGGCAGGGGAACACTGAAGCTTTCTTT.

In this sample, this clone turned up a few times. V usage is TRBV5-1 and J usage is TRBJ2-3; tentatively, D is TRBD2 (5 bases). Germline V gives CDR1 SGHRS, CDR2 YFSETQ. The CDR3 length is 15 residues. V lost 5 bases and J lost 0, with 13 bases in between. The CDR3 here is CASSLSGASTDTQYF. DNA of the CDR3: TGCGCCAGCAGTTTAAGCGGCGCTAGCACAGATACGCAGTATTTT.

This clone was picked up a small number of times. The chain recombines TRBV4-1 with TRBJ1-2, with TRBD1 matching 9 bases. The V and J ends lost 4 bases and 5 bases, in that order; junction bases with no gene match: 8. Germline-derived CDR1 and CDR2 are MGHRA and YSYEKL. This CDR3 has 15 amino acids. Here the CDR3 reads CASSPLLTGGYGYTF. The CDR3 coding sequence is TGCGCCAGCAGCCCTTTACTGACAGGGGGATATGGCTACACCTTC.

This chain connects TRBV5-1 to TRBJ2-3; 15 bases agree with TRBD2. V gave up 2 bases and J gave up 6 bases; unmatched junction bases: 4. Germline values: CDR1 SGHRS, CDR2 YFSETQ. The CDR3 loop spans 16 amino acids. CDR3 in DNA: TGCGCCAGCAGCTTAGGACTAGCGGGGGGGCAGGATACGCAGTATTTT. Protein: CASSLGLAGGQDTQYF.

V and J are TRBV5-1 and TRBJ2-7; TRBD2 matches at 10 bases. The CDR3 is 15 amino acids. CDR1 and CDR2 (germline): SGHRS, YFSETQ. V was pared by 7 bases and J by 4 bases, with 11 bases of the junction left unmatched. Here the CDR3 DNA reads TGCGCCAGCGCCCCTAAAAGCGGGGGGGCATACGAGCAGTACTTC. As protein: CASAPKSGGAYEQYF.

CDR3 in DNA: TGTGCCAGCAGCTCGCTACAGGGTCAAGCTTTCTTT. Residues: CASSSLQGQAFF. V usage is TRBV7-2 and J usage is TRBJ1-1; perhaps TRBD1 as D (6 bases). Germline-derived CDR1 and CDR2 are SGHTA and FQGNSA. V was cut by 4 bases and J by 9 bases, with 12 bases left in between. The CDR3 extends over 12 amino acids.

As concerns this clone: Other DNA sequences of this sample code for an identical CDR3. The chain is built from TRBV18 and TRBJ2-7; 8 bases are shared with TRBD1. The CDR3 extends over 13 amino acids. Trimming at V came to 2 bases and at J to 5 bases, leaving 2 bases not matched to a gene. Germline V gene data show CDR1 as KGHSH and CDR2 as LQKENI. CDR3 protein: CASSPGTGNEQYF. The CDR3 region has the DNA TGTGCCAGCTCACCAGGGACAGGCAACGAGCAGTACTTC.

Concerning this clone: Because the CDR3 is missing its conserved closing phenylalanine or tryptophan, this is likely a read error. No DNA is shown, since the ends of the CDR3 on it are uncertain; the CDR3 is the one TCRdb lists. The genes are TRBV2 and TRBJ1-4. Per the germline V gene, CDR1 is SNHLY and CDR2 is FYNNEI. The CDR3 is 13 residues long, counting both termini. The CDR3 loop reads CASSARSHEKMFL.

The CDR3 DNA is TGTGCCAGCAGCTGGCGGACAGAATCCTACGAGCAGTACTTC. Translating gives CASSWRTESYEQYF. The chain employs TRBV6-1 and TRBJ2-7, with TRBD1 as a possible D gene (6 bases). CDR3 length equals 14 residues. V gave up 6 bases and J gave up 1 base, with 13 bases separating them. Germline CDR1 reads MNHNS; CDR2 reads SASEGT.

CDR3: CASGLGAGGRIEQFF. CDR3 in DNA: TGTGCTAGTGGTTTGGGGGCGGGGGGGCGTATTGAGCAGTTCTTC. This chain uses TRBV12-5 with TRBJ2-1; 9 nucleotides align to TRBD2. With V trimmed by 1 base and J by 9 bases, 7 bases remained unmatched. This CDR3 comprises 15 residues. Per the germline V gene, CDR1 is LGHNT and CDR2 is FRNRAP.

This rearrangement joins TRBV7-2 to TRBJ1-1, with D hard to call. Germline V lookup: CDR1 SGHTA, CDR2 FQGNSA. Trimming removed 2 bases from V and 0 bases from J, with 19 bases in between. The CDR3 runs to 18 residues. For the CDR3, the DNA is TGTGCCAGCAGCTTATATCCCTCTGCGTCCGGGGTGAACACTGAAGCTTTCTTT. Its protein is CASSLYPSASGVNTEAFF.

The chain combines TRBV4-1 with TRBJ2-2, with 9 bases matching TRBD2. V lost 4 bases to trimming and J lost 6 bases; unmatched junction nucleotides: 9. The CDR3 length is 16 residues. Germline V gene lookup returns CDR1 MGHRA and CDR2 YSYEKL. The CDR3 nucleotides read TGCGCCAGCAGCCGGGCGGGGGGGTCCTCATCCGGGGAGCTGTTTTTT. It is translated as CASSRAGGSSSGELFF.

The chain employs TRBV27 and TRBJ1-5, with TRBD1 matching 7 bases. The V gene's germline CDR1 is MNHEY and CDR2 SMNVEV (reference sequence). The CDR3 runs 14 residues. V gave up 5 bases and J gave up 3 bases; unmatched junction bases: 4. The CDR3 region is CASSVRGANQPQHF. CDR3 coding DNA: TGTGCCAGCAGTGTCAGGGGGGCCAATCAGCCCCAGCATTTT.

This clone was counted only a few times. The chain is built from TRBV7-8 and TRBJ1-2, with 9 positions matching TRBD1. This CDR3 is 14 amino acids long. V trimming: 4 bases; J trimming: 7 bases; junction bases outside the gene matches: 7. CDR1 and CDR2 from the germline V gene are SGHVS and FQNEAQ. The CDR3 region has the DNA TGTGCCAGCAGCTCCTGGACAGGGGATCGTGGCTACACCTTC. Protein: CASSSWTGDRGYTF.

The chain couples TRBV5-6 to TRBJ2-7; maybe TRBD1 (6 bases). The germline gives CDR1 SGHDT, CDR2 YYEEEE. Trimming took off 0 bases at V and 6 bases at J, with 10 bases between the two ends. This CDR3 contains 13 residues. This CDR3 reads CASSLARGGEQYF. The CDR3 region has the DNA TGTGCCAGCAGCTTGGCCCGAGGGGGCGAGCAGTACTTC.

The CDR3, as DNA: TGTGCCAGCAGTGAAGACAGGAACACTGAAGCTTTCTTT. This sequence encodes CASSEDRNTEAFF. This chain uses TRBV2 with TRBJ1-1; D is uncertain. The V end lost 1 base, the J end lost 1 base, and 4 bases lay between the germline ends. From germline, CDR1 is SNHLY and CDR2 FYNNEI. The CDR3 runs to 13 residues.